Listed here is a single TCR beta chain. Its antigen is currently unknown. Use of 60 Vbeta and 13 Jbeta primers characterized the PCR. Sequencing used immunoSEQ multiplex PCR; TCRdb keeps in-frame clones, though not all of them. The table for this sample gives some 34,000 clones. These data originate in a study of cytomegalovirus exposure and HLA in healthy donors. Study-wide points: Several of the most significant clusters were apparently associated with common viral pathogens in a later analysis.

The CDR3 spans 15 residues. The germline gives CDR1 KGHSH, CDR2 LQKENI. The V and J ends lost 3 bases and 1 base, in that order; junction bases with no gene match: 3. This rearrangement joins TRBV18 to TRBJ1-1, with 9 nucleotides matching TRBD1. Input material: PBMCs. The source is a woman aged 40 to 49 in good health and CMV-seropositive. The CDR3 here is CASSPGDRANTEAFF. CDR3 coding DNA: TGTGCCAGCTCACCCGGGGACAGGGCGAACACTGAAGCTTTCTTT. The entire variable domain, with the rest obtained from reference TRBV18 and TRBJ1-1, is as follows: NAGVMQNPRHLVRRRGQEARLRCSPMKGHSHVYWYRQLPEEGLKFMVYLQKENIIDESGMPKERFSAEFPKEGPSILRIQQVVRGDSAAYFCASSPGDRANTEAFFGQGTRLTVV.